This T cell receptor beta chain emerged from a study of cytomegalovirus exposure and HLA in healthy donors. The CDR3 has 14 residues. Trimming shortened V by 7 bases and J by 5 bases, and 18 bases separated the two germline ends. Germline V gene sequence: CDR1 SGHRS, CDR2 YFSETQ. This PCR relied on a set of 60 Vbeta primers and 13 Jbeta primers. Clones were read by immunoSEQ multiplex PCR, and TCRdb kept only the in-frame ones, dropping some. The profile covers roughly 220,000 clones, with 60% to 80% appearing a single time and approximately 1.7% taken by the ten largest. Though nominally healthy at sampling, donors likely had unrecorded immune exposures. The study, taken as a whole, reports: An ancestry cluster, one associated with Asian ancestry, reportedly showed fewer N-insertions than the approximately 670-donor mean in a later analysis. Accounts indicate the classifier identified cytomegalovirus status with strong specificity and sensitivity.

In the case of this clone: Its matching antigen is unknown.

The specimen was PBMCs. The chain couples TRBV5-1 to TRBJ2-5, with D possibly TRBD2 on 6 matching bases. The origin of this receptor is a woman aged 25 to 39 in good health and CMV-seronegative. The CDR3 here is CASDPGGPGETQYF. CDR3 nucleotides: TGCGCCAGCGATCCCGGGGGTCCCGGGGAGACCCAGTACTTC.